This T cell receptor beta chain is drawn from a study of cytomegalovirus exposure and HLA in healthy donors. Overall study results and limits: The authors considered a cluster of highly shared sequence variants likely to be a sequencing artifact. According to the study, some 160 TCR beta chains were cytomegalovirus-associated.

This clone has just a few counts. Its target is not known. Primers: 60 Vbeta forward and 13 Jbeta reverse. The protocol was immunoSEQ multiplex PCR, while the TCRdb copy is restricted to in-frame clones and leaves out a portion. The data contain about 100,000 clones, roughly three quarters of them seen just once; the ten biggest clones take up just over 0.75%. V shed 5 bases and J 6 bases; nucleotides not matched to a gene: 21. Per germline, CDR1 MGHRA and CDR2 YSYEKL. The CDR3 totals 19 residues. This sequence was found in a woman aged 55-70 years in good health and CMV-seronegative. The V gene is TRBV4-1, the J gene TRBJ2-4; 8 bases are shared with TRBD2. Sequenced material: PBMCs. CDR3 loop: CASSSEPDGAGAPLNIQYF. In nucleotides, the CDR3 is TGCGCCAGCAGCAGCGAACCCGATGGAGCGGGAGCCCCGTTAAACATTCAGTACTTC.